What follows describes a single T cell receptor (beta chain). What it recognizes is unknown. The study made its TRB cDNA libraries by 5' RACE, adding UMI labels. Reanalyzing the 5' RACE reads, TCRdb keeps one entry per CDR3 protein, without DNA. The table lists 75,000 to 100,000 distinct CDR3 sequences. This record belongs to a study of CXCR3-negative and CXCR3-positive naive CD8 T cells. Study-wide points: CXCR3-positive naive cells carried more hydrophobic TRB CDR3s than CXCR3-negative ones. Naive CXCR3-negative and CXCR3-positive cells had similar TRBV-TRBJ usage; memory differed. Naive subsets had comparable surface CD5, so TRB CDR3 properties gauged TCR strength.

Each CD8+ T cell subset was flow-sorted in triplicate. Every sort contained about 310,000 cells. A CD45RO-CCR7+CD27+CD95- profile was what naive CD8+ T cells displayed. The CDR3 contains 16 residues. Germline V gives CDR1 LGHNA, CDR2 YNFKEQ. The chain joins TRBV4-2 to TRBJ1-6. The sequenced sample was naive CXCR3+ CD8+ T cells from blood. Sample subset: CD45RO-CCR7+CD27+CD95- naive CD8+ T cells expressing CXCR3 (TNR3+). The source of this sequence is a human donor in good health. Some clones in this sample may be carry-over from other donors' samples. CDR3 residues: CASSQDHLGWDSPLHF.